This T cell receptor (beta chain) was documented in a study of vaccination and CD4 T cells after COVID-19. Across the whole study: The cells were exposed to overlapping spike peptides originating from SARS-CoV-2, HCoV-NL63, HCoV-OC43 and HCoV-229E for stimulation.

Time point in this sample: late sampling 161 to 241 days after vaccination in a few convalescent patients. The treatment was: approximately nine-day PBMC culture with coronavirus spike peptide pools or control peptides (ViraFEST assay). The CDR3 is 12 amino acids. V lost 6 bases and J 7 bases, leaving 12 bases between the germline ends. From germline, CDR1 is LNHDA and CDR2 SQIVND (reference sequence). For this clonotype: The antigen remains undetermined.

The Oncomine TCR Beta short-read assay generated sequence data from the DNA of cultured CD4+ T cells. TCRdb independently ran MiXCR on the PCR reads; one entry per CDR3 protein. This table has 20,000 to 25,000 distinct CDR3 sequences, 45% to 55% appearing once. The sequences come from CD4+ T cells from blood, cultured in vitro, collected about 7 months after SARS-CoV-2 vaccination. The gene calls are TRBV19 and TRBJ1-2, with D tentatively TRBD1 (5 bases). The TCR originated in a human donor who had recovered from COVID-19. CDR3 in amino acids: CASRPGGSGYTF. CDR3 DNA: TGTGCCAGTAGACCCGGGGGTTCTGGCTACACCTTC. Full variable domain (outside the CDR3, taken from reference TRBV19 and TRBJ1-2): DGGITQSPKYLFRKEGQNVTLSCEQNLNHDAMYWYRQDPGQGLRLIYYSQIVNDFQKGDIAEGYSVSREKKESFPLTVTSAQKNPTAFYLCASRPGGSGYTFGSGTRLTVV.